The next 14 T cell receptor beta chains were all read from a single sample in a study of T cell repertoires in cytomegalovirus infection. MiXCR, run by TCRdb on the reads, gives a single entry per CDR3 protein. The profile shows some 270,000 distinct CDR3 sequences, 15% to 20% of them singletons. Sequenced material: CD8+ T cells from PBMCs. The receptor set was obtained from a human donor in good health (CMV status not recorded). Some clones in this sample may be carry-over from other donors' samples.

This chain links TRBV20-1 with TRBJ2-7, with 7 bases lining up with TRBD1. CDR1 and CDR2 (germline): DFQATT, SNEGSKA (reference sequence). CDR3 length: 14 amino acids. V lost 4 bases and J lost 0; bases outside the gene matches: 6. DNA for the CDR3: TGCAGTGCTATGGGGACAGTGCACTCCTACGAGCAGTACTTC. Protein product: CSAMGTVHSYEQYF.

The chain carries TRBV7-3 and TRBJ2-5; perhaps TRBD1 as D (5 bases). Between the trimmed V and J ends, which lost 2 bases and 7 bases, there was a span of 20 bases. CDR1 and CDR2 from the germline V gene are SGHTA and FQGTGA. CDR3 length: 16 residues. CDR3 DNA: TGTGCCAGCAGCTTAGGGCAGGGCCTGCACGGCGGGACCCAGTACTTC. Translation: CASSLGQGLHGGTQYF.

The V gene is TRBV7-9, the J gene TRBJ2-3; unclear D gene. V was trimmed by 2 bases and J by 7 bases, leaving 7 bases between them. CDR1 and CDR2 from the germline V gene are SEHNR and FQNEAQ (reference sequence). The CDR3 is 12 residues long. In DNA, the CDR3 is TGTGCCAGCAGCTTAAGGGAAAATACGCAGTATTTT. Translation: CASSLRENTQYF.

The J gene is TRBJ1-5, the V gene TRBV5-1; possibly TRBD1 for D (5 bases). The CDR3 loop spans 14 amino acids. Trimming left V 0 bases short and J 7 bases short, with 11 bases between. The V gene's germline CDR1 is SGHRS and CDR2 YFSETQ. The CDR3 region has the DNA TGCGCCAGCAGCTTGGCCGTGGGGCTGCAGCCCCAGCATTTT. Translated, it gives CASSLAVGLQPQHF.

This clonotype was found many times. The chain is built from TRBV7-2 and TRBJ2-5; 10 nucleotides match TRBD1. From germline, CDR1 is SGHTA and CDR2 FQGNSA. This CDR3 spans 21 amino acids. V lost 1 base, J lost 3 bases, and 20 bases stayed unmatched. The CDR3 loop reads CASSLVRVRDRGHSLEETQYF. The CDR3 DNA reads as TGTGCCAGCAGCTTAGTGAGGGTCCGGGACAGGGGACATTCGTTGGAAGAGACCCAGTACTTC. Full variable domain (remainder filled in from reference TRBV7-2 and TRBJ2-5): GAGVSQSPSNKVTEKGKDVELRCDPISGHTALYWYRQSLGQGLEFLIYFQGNSAPDKSGLPSDRFSAERTGGSVSTLTIQRTQQEDSAVYLCASSLVRVRDRGHSLEETQYFGPGTRLLVL.

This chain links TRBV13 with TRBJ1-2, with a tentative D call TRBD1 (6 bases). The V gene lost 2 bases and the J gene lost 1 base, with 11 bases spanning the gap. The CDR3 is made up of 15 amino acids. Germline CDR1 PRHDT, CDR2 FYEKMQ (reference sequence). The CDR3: CASSLRTVYNYGYTF. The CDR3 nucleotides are TGTGCCAGCAGCTTAAGGACAGTCTATAACTATGGCTACACCTTC.

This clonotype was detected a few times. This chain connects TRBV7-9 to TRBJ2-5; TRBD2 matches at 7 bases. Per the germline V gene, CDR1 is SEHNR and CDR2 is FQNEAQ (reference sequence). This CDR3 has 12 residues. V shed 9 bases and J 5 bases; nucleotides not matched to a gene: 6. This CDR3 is CASESGEETQYF. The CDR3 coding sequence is TGTGCCAGTGAAAGCGGGGAGGAGACCCAGTACTTC. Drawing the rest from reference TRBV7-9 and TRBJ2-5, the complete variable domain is DTGVSQNPRHKITKRGQNVTFRCDPISEHNRLYWYRQTLGQGPEFLTYFQNEAQLEKSRLLSDRFSAERPKGSFSTLEIQRTEQGDSAMYLCASESGEETQYFGPGTRLLVL.

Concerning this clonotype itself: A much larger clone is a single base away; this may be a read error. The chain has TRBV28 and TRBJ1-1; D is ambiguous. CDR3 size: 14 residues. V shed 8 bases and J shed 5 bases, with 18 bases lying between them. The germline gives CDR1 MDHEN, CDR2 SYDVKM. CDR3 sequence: CASLVGGEGTEAFF. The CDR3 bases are TGTGCCAGCCTGGTCGGTGGGGAAGGTACTGAAGCTTTCTTT.

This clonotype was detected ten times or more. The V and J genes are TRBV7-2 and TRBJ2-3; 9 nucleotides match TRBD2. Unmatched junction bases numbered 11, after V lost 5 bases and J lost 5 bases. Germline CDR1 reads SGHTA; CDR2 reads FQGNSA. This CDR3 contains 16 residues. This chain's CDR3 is CASSQGVAGVKDTQYF. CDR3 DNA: TGTGCCAGCAGCCAAGGGGTAGCGGGGGTAAAAGATACGCAGTATTTT.

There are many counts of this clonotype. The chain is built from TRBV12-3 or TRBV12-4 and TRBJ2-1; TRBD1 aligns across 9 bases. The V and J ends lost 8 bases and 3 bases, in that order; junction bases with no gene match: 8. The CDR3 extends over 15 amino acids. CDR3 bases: TGTGCCAGCCGCCGGGGACAGGGCTTCTACAATGAGCAGTTCTTC. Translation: CASRRGQGFYNEQFF.

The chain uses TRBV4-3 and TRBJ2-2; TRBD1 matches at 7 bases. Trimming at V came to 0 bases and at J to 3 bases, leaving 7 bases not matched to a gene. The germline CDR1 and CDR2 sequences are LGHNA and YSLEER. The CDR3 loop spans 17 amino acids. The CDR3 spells CASSQDISTGDTGELFF. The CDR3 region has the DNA TGCGCCAGCAGCCAAGATATTAGCACAGGGGACACCGGGGAGCTGTTTTTT.

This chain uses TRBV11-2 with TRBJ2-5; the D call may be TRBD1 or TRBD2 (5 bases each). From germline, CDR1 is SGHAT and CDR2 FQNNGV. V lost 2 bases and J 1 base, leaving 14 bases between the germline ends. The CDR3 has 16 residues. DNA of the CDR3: TGTGCCAGCAGCTTATGGGGTCGGGGACGCCAAGAGACCCAGTACTTC. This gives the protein CASSLWGRGRQETQYF.

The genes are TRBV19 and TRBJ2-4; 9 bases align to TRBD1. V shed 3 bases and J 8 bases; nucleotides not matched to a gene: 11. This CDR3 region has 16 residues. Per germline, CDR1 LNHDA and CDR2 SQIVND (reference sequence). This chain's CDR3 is CASSMGQGGGSDIQYF. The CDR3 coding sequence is TGTGCCAGTAGTATGGGACAGGGTGGAGGTTCGGACATTCAGTACTTC. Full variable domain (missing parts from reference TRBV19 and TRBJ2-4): DGGITQSPKYLFRKEGQNVTLSCEQNLNHDAMYWYRQDPGQGLRLIYYSQIVNDFQKGDIAEGYSVSREKKESFPLTVTSAQKNPTAFYLCASSMGQGGGSDIQYFGAGTRLSVL.

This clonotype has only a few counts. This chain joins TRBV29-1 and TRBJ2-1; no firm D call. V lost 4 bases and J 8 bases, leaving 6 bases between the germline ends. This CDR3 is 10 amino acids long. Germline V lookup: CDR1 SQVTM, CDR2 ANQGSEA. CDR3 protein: CSVVGYEQFF. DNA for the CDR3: TGCAGCGTTGTTGGATATGAGCAGTTCTTC.